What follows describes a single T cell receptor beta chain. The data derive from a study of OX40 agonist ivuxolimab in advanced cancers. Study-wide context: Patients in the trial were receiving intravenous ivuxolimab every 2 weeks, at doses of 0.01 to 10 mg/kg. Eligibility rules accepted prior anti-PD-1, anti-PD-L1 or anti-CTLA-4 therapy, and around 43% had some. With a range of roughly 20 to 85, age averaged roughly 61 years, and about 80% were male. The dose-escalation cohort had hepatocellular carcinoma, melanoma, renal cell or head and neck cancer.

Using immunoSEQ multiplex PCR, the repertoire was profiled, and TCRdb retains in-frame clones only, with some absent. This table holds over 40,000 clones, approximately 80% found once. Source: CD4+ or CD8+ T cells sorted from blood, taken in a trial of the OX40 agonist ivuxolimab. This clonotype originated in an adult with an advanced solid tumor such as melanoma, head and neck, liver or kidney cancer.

CDR3: CSAAEEYEQFF. In DNA form, the CDR3 reads TGCAGTGCCGCGGAGGAGTATGAGCAGTTCTTC. The chain combines TRBV20-1 with TRBJ2-1; the D gene is possibly TRBD2 (5 bases). The germline V gene has CDR1 DFQATT and CDR2 SNEGSKA (reference sequence). V lost 6 bases to trimming and J lost 8 bases, with 11 bases between them. This CDR3 has 11 amino acids.